A single sample gave rise to the 11 T cell receptor beta chains below, sequenced in a study of response to subunit inactivated influenza vaccine (dated by TCRdb to 2017 to 2018). The library was obtained by RT-PCR. Data came from an Illumina HiSeq 2500. The public reads were reprocessed in TCRdb via fastp at Q25 and MiXCR, keeping in-frame beta chains. Entries are consolidated by CDR3 protein sequence, retaining the most common genes and DNA. The sample records about 180,000 distinct CDR3 sequences, about 10% of which are singletons. Roughly a tenth of the sample comes from the top ten. This specimen was non-naive T cells sorted from PBMCs, taken on the day of vaccination. The intended sense of this specimen's cell subset or site label: memory T cell fraction. The receptors were gathered from a man over 45 who received an inactivated influenza vaccine. Donor details come from another sample of the same person, matched by shared clones.

This chain joins TRBV30 and TRBJ2-7; D ambiguous. Germline V gives CDR1 GTSNPN, CDR2 SVGIG (reference sequence). Trimming removed 0 bases at V and 1 base at J, with 7 bases between. The CDR3 is 13 amino acids. CDR3 protein: CAWSVGQSYEQYF. As DNA, the CDR3 is TGTGCCTGGAGTGTCGGCCAGTCCTACGAGCAGTACTTC.

This clonotype came up a few times. The chain combines TRBV29-1 with TRBJ1-1; 7 nucleotides agree with TRBD1. Germline V lookup: CDR1 SQVTM, CDR2 ANQGSEA. V shed 3 bases, J shed 4 bases, and the junction held 2 bases outside the gene matches. This CDR3 is built from 12 residues. CDR3 bases: TGCAGCGTTGAGCAGGGGGTCACTGAAGCTTTCTTT. It is translated as CSVEQGVTEAFF.

This chain connects TRBV27 to TRBJ2-5; a weak D match, TRBD1 (6 bases). V shed 0 bases and J shed 3 bases, with 8 bases lying between them. The germline V gene encodes CDR1 MNHEY and CDR2 SMNVEV (reference sequence). This CDR3 has 14 residues. The CDR3 DNA follows: TGTGCCAGCAGTTTATCGTACAGGGAAGAGACCCAGTACTTC. This encodes CASSLSYREETQYF.

The sample holds many counts of this clonotype. The gene calls are TRBV9 and TRBJ2-3; 7 bases fit TRBD1. The CDR3 extends over 16 amino acids. Germline-derived CDR1 and CDR2 are SGDLS and YYNGEE. Trimming at V came to 1 base and at J to 2 bases, leaving 7 bases not matched to a gene. The CDR3, as DNA: TGTGCCAGCAGCGTACGACAGGGAGAATACACAGATACGCAGTATTTT. Translated: CASSVRQGEYTDTQYF.

Only a few counts were recorded for this clonotype. V is TRBV20-1 and J is TRBJ2-3, with D perhaps matching TRBD2 (6 bases). Deletions cut 3 bases from V and 4 bases from J, with 17 bases between. Per the germline V gene, CDR1 is DFQATT and CDR2 is SNEGSKA (reference sequence). This CDR3 comprises 15 residues. CDR3 region: CSASPPTRVADTQYF. CDR3 in DNA: TGCAGTGCTAGCCCACCGACTAGAGTTGCAGATACGCAGTATTTT.

This clonotype was observed at least ten times. The J gene is TRBJ1-2, the V gene TRBV7-8; TRBD1 is a possible D gene (5 bases). The CDR3 has 15 amino acids. V was cut by 1 base and J by 4 bases, with 13 bases left in between. Germline V gene lookup returns CDR1 SGHVS and CDR2 FQNEAQ. The DNA of the CDR3 is TGTGCCAGCAGCTTAGTTCAGGGCACTCCCTATGGCTACACCTTC. Protein sequence: CASSLVQGTPYGYTF.

This clonotype has only a few counts. The CDR3 region is CASSQGPNQPQHF. CDR3 sequence (DNA): TGCGCCAGCAGCCAGGGGCCGAATCAGCCCCAGCATTTT. The rearrangement uses TRBV4-1 and TRBJ1-5; a weak D match, TRBD1 (5 bases). The V gene's germline CDR1 is MGHRA and CDR2 YSYEKL. V was cut by 3 bases and J by 4 bases, with 7 bases left in between. The CDR3 totals 13 residues.

This clonotype showed up just a few times. This chain connects TRBV7-8 to TRBJ2-7; TRBD1 is a possible D gene (6 bases). Germline CDR1 is SGHVS and CDR2 is FQNEAQ. V dropped 7 bases and J dropped 2 bases, with 12 bases sitting between them. CDR3 length: 13 amino acids. Here the CDR3 DNA reads TGTGCCAGCACCAGACAGGCAACCTACGAGCAGTACTTC. It encodes CASTRQATYEQYF.

The chain uses TRBV27 and TRBJ2-2; TRBD2 aligns across 11 bases. The CDR3 is 16 amino acids. V was clipped by 6 bases and J by 5 bases; unmatched bases: 8. Germline CDR1 and CDR2: MNHEY and SMNVEV (reference sequence). CDR3 protein: CASSPLAGASTGELFF. DNA for the CDR3: TGTGCCAGCAGCCCACTAGCGGGAGCAAGTACCGGGGAGCTGTTTTTT.

This chain joins TRBV28 and TRBJ2-7; 7 bases match TRBD1. The CDR3 spans 15 residues. The junction had 5 bases not matched to a gene; V was cut back by 3 bases and J by 0 bases. The germline gives CDR1 MDHEN, CDR2 SYDVKM. The CDR3 is CASSFGTVSSYEQYF. In nucleotides, the CDR3 is TGTGCCAGCAGTTTCGGGACAGTGAGCTCCTACGAGCAGTACTTC.

On this clonotype itself: Since a much larger clone is just one base distant, this may be a read error. The V gene is TRBV7-2, the J gene TRBJ2-5; either TRBD1 or TRBD2 may fit D (5 bases each). This CDR3 spans 14 amino acids. Germline V CDR1 and CDR2: SGHTA, FQGNSA. The CDR3 DNA sequence: TGTGCCAGCTGCTCCGACGATAACTTCGGGGCCCCCCACTTC. This codes for CASCSDDNFGAPHF. Using reference TRBV7-2 and TRBJ2-5 for the parts outside the CDR3, the full variable domain is GAGVSQSPSNKVTEKGKDVELRCDPISGHTALYWYRQSLGQGLEFLIYFQGNSAPDKSGLPSDRFSAERTGGSVSTLTIQRTQQEDSAVYLCASCSDDNFGAPHFGPGTRLLVL.